This T cell receptor (beta chain) came from a study of cytomegalovirus exposure and HLA in healthy donors (dated by TCRdb to about 2017). Broadly, across the study: In an earlier analysis of around 540 of the donors, under 300 Gb of sequence data and 100 million or so unique TCR beta sequences from 180 million or so T cells were reported. A separate validation cohort of 100 to 150 different subjects was used in addition to the approximately 640-subject first cohort. Roughly 300 gigabases of sequencing data and 70 million to 100 million unique TCR sequences made up an early release that covered over 550 HLA-typed donors. Rather than using new phenotypic data, the later analysis identified candidate immune exposures from TCR beta sequences and from how often those sequences occurred across donors. The number of typed donors differed by locus: roughly 620-640 for A, B, C, DRB1 and DQB1; approximately 540 for DQA1; over 600 for DPA1; and around 450 for DPB1. A later genetic analysis used genome-wide SNP genotypes for about 65% of the 666 donors, treating that subset as a discovery cohort. Across approximately 420 genotyped donors of the cohort, an average of about 240,000 unique TCR beta nucleotide sequences per donor were sequenced, and approximately 17% of those sequences were non-productive. A later analysis re-analyzed previously published TCR beta repertoires from 666 donors and added high-resolution HLA genotyping to study TCR occurrence patterns. The study aimed to test whether signatures of past pathogen exposure could be identified by cataloging public T cell receptors. An earlier analysis of 500 to 750 of the donors applied high-throughput TCR beta sequencing to assess whether each TCR beta V gene segment acted as functional or pseudogenic. Every discovery cohort repertoire had been produced on one sequencing platform. High-throughput TCR immunosequencing, statistical association of individual TCRs with disease status, and machine learning were combined to predict cytomegalovirus infection status. The genetic ancestry cluster associated with self-reported Caucasian donors included around four fifths of the 300 to 400 genotyped donors. The study profiled the T cell repertoires of approximately 700 subjects by immunosequencing and related them to cytomegalovirus serostatus. Donor age, sex, ethnicity and CMV serostatus were compiled alongside the repertoire data. Four or five DR-DQ haplotypes were handled as single units for association and clustering because linkage in the cohort was strong. Class I and class II HLA loci were covered by the typing at four-digit resolution. On the study overall, not on this receptor specifically: In the study, approximately 150 TCR beta chains were listed as associated with cytomegalovirus. Because some donors lacked HLA typing at each locus, the association tests relied only on the typed subset. In a later analysis, most CMV-associated TCR beta chains were found to appear HLA-restricted, with HLA associations seemingly driven largely by CMV exposure. Broadly in line with IMGT annotations, most TCR beta V segments showed up in productive rearrangements about 90% or about 30% of the time in an earlier analysis of several hundred of the donors. In a later analysis, several top co-occurrence clusters were reported to appear linked to parvovirus B19, influenza, CMV and Epstein-Barr virus. Only TCR beta chains were sequenced in this cohort, and the absence of alpha or paired-chain data limited detectable features. Because counts were too low, more than 15 rarely observed V segments, including chromosome 9 orphons, were excluded from the earlier analysis of 587 of the donors. The 87-base-pair reads could not distinguish some IMGT-functional V segments, including TRBV6-2 and TRBV6-3, so those segments were excluded. Most TCR sequences were observed very rarely across donors, whereas some public TCRs were present in many individuals. Sequencing depth was assumed to be roughly uniform across donors in the presence/absence analyses, though that assumption may not hold. CMV serostatus was the only immune exposure information available for the cohort. Specific HLA alleles were associated with around 18,000 TCR beta sequences at a false discovery rate of 0.05 in a later analysis. Strong co-occurrence of HLA alleles, especially DR and DQ, made assigning TCR associations to individual alleles difficult. A further reported finding was that TCR beta sequences accurately predicted the HLA-A and HLA-B alleles for most subjects in the first cohort. A cluster of highly shared sequence variants was judged likely to be a technical artifact of the sequencing pipeline. Cytomegalovirus status was reported to be diagnosed by the classifier with high specificity and sensitivity in both the original and validation cohorts. Three of the identified cytomegalovirus-associated TCR beta chains were confirmed in vitro to be specific for cytomegalovirus antigens. In a later analysis, HLA-associated TCR beta chains were found to be more clonally expanded and to have lower generation probabilities than equally common non-associated chains. Compared with the roughly 600-donor mean, donors in an Asian-associated ancestry cluster had fewer N-insertions in productive TCRs, according to a later genetic analysis. Correlated functional status among segregating V segments might be attributable to linkage disequilibrium, but an unknown experimental factor could not be ruled out. The authors suggested that the approach could potentially be generalized to other disease states and immunological phenotypes. V-gene and J-gene trimming of TCR beta chains was associated with a missense DCLRE1C variant in a later genetic analysis, and the association was replicated in an independent cohort. In a later analysis, the rate of TCR association differed among HLA loci, with DRB1 alleles having the most associated TCRs and HLA-C alleles having the fewest.

This clone was counted between two and nine times. Its antigen target is currently unknown. Base qualities were left out, and no much larger clone turns up one base away. In total, 666 healthy bone marrow donors made up the cohort. At the time of sampling, every cohort member was nominally healthy, though immune exposures that went unrecorded were likely present. The donor tested CMV seropositive and was one of the 289 seropositive cohort members. A peripheral blood sample was collected from each donor, and TCR beta sequencing was performed on peripheral blood mononuclear cells. The Qiagen DNeasy Blood Extraction Kit was used to extract genomic DNA from the blood cell samples. To prepare the library, the immunoSEQ multiplex PCR assay was applied. For the multiplex PCR, a mixture combining 60 forward primers for TCR Vbeta segments and 13 reverse primers for TCR Jbeta segments was used. A multiplex PCR assay on genomic DNA amplified the CDR3 region of rearranged TCR beta genes. On the Illumina HiSeq System, the amplified TCR beta libraries were sequenced as 87-base-pair reads. On the study's bioinformatics: A later analysis tallied roughly 78 million unique TCR beta chains across the approximately 670 repertoires, and approximately 11 million of those chains were shared by two or more donors. Raw reads were error-corrected and collapsed into unique sequences by a nearest-neighbor algorithm in which closely related sequences were merged to remove PCR and sequencing errors. CDR3 sequences were aligned to IMGT reference sequences to assign V, D and J gene segments. For a sequence to be retained, a match of at least six nucleotides to both a V gene segment and a J gene segment was required. A rearrangement counted as productive if the CDR3 had no stop codons and remained in frame with V and J, and every other rearrangement counted as non-productive. Following IMGT convention, CDR3 was defined as the stretch from the second conserved V-encoded cysteine up to the conserved J-encoded phenylalanine. The earlier analysis of about 610 of the donors excluded sequences that lacked an unambiguous match to a single V gene segment. An earlier analysis of fewer than 750 of the donors classified V segments as functional when productive rearrangements were above 56.7% and as segregating when the standard deviation between donors was above 5%. A statistical classification framework was developed to diagnose cytomegalovirus status using the catalog of TCR beta chain sequences. In a later analysis, V and J genes were assigned by comparing TCR nucleotide sequences against IMGT/GENE-DB human TR gene sequences. A later analysis assigned CDR3 sequences and most-parsimonious VDJ recombination scenarios with the TCRdist pipeline. In a later analysis, each TCR beta chain was defined by its CDR3 amino acid sequence together with its V-gene family, and reads without a unique V-gene family were excluded. To address suspected cross-contamination and a sequencing artifact, a later analysis removed roughly 580 highly shared, low-generation-probability nucleotide sequences. In a later analysis, a clonal expansion index for each public chain was calculated from normalized within-repertoire ranks of inferred template counts. In a later analysis, generation probabilities were computed with a VDJ recombination model fitted to out-of-frame rearrangements, and the resulting probabilities were checked against IGoR. In a later analysis, hypergeometric tests were used to score TCR-TCR, TCR-HLA and TCR-CMV co-occurrence, with a repertoire-size bias correction applied to TCR pairs. In a later analysis, false discovery rates were estimated by permuting HLA or CMV assignments 20 times. In a later analysis, co-occurring TCRs were grouped with DBSCAN, and TCRdist sequence similarity was added when clustering was performed within HLA-allele-positive subsets. Repertoires with fewer than 30,000 or more than 120,000 public chains, plus five repertoires with anomalous nucleotide sharing, were excluded from co-occurrence clustering. TCRdb stores this immuneACCESS table with in-frame sequences only. Part of the clones is absent; in the studies checked, under half of the shortfall reflects unresolved V genes, and no reason is known for the rest. V and J calls and clone size are given by that table; D and trimming were obtained from the DNA. The sample table holds around 150,000 clones, of which about four fifths were seen once. In total, the top ten clones hold 7.5% to 9.5% of the sample.

From the cysteine through the phenylalanine, the CDR3 covers 18 amino acids. Here the CDR3 DNA is all that survives: 54 bases in frame from base 1. Unmatched junction bases come to 9, with V trimmed by 2 bases and J by 1 base. Taken from the germline V gene, the CDR1 and CDR2 loops are SGHRS and YFSETQ. This receptor was identified in a male donor in good health and CMV-seropositive. Sequencing was carried out using PBMCs. The V and J segments used are TRBV5-1 and TRBJ1-2, with 12 central nucleotides matching TRBD1. The DNA sequence is TGCGCCAGCAGCTTTTCCGGGACAGGGGGCGCTAATAACTATGGCTACACCTTC. Its amino acids are CASSFSGTGGANNYGYTF.